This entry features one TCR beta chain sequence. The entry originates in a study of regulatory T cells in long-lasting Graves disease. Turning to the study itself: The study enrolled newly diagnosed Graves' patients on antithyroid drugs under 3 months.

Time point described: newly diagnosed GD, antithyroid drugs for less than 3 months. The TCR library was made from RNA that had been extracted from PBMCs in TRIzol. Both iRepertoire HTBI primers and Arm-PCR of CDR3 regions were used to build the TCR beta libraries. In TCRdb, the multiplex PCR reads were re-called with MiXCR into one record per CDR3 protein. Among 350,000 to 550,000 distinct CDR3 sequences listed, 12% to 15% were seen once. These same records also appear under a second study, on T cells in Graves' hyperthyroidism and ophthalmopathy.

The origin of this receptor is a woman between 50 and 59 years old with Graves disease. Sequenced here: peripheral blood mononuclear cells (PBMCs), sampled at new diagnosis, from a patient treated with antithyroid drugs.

CDR3 loop: CASSPGRLAGRANLPSYNEQFF. The DNA for the CDR3 is TGTGCCAGCAGCCCCGGCCGACTAGCGGGAAGGGCAAATCTCCCTTCCTACAATGAGCAGTTCTTC. The J gene is TRBJ2-1, the V gene TRBV7-9; the match to TRBD2 covers 11 bases. The V segment lost 5 bases and the J segment 1 base; nucleotides outside the gene matches: 22. The CDR3 contains 22 residues. Germline V gene data show CDR1 as SEHNR and CDR2 as FQNEAQ (reference sequence).